This entry lists 22 T cell receptor beta chains sequenced from one sample in a study of blood T cells in healthy people across ages. Combining a sample-barcoded 5' primer with a J-beta primer mix, a second PCR ran for 7 to 11 cycles. TCRdb itself ran the 5' RACE reads through MiXCR, one entry per CDR3 protein. Counted here are 1 million or so distinct CDR3 sequences, roughly 45% occurring once; the ten biggest clones make up 18%. Sequencing was done on a sample of blood. Receptors originate from a woman aged 60-75 years in good health.

This clonotype was observed a handful of times. This chain joins TRBV4-2 and TRBJ2-6; D ambiguous. The CDR3 runs to 17 residues. The V gene's germline CDR1 is LGHNA and CDR2 YNFKEQ. Trimming took off 0 bases at V and 3 bases at J, with 12 bases between the two ends. The DNA of the CDR3 is TGTGCCAGCAGCCAAGAAGGTGGAGCTGGTGGGGCCAACGTCCTGACTTTC. It yields the protein CASSQEGGAGGANVLTF.

The chain links TRBV15 to TRBJ2-5; perhaps TRBD1 as D (6 bases). The germline V and J ends were trimmed by 1 base and 4 bases, with 13 bases remaining between them. The germline CDR1 and CDR2 sequences are LNHNV and YYDKDF (reference sequence). There are 15 residues in the CDR3. CDR3 region: CATSRGQQGRETQYF. As DNA, the CDR3 is TGTGCCACCAGCAGAGGCCAACAGGGTAGAGAGACCCAGTACTTC.

This clonotype has only a few counts. The chain carries TRBV5-5 and TRBJ2-7; no firm D call. The CDR3 is 13 residues long. V lost 3 bases and J 2 bases, leaving 9 bases between the germline ends. Germline V CDR1 and CDR2: SGHKS, YYEKEE (reference sequence). The CDR3 nucleotides read TGTGCCAGCAGCTCGACTGCCACCTACGAGCAGTACTTC. Its translation: CASSSTATYEQYF.

The genes are TRBV5-1 and TRBJ2-1; 11 positions agree with TRBD2. The end of the DNA is better explained by TRBJ2-7, so the J call may be wrong. Germline-derived CDR1 and CDR2 are SGHRS and YFSETQ. The CDR3 runs 16 residues. This CDR3 is CASSTPPSGGYNEQYF. CDR3 sequence (DNA): TGCGCCAGCAGCACTCCCCCTAGCGGGGGGTACAATGAGCAGTACTTC.

The rearrangement links TRBV11-2 to TRBJ2-1, with 7 bases that match TRBD2. This CDR3 comprises 14 residues. CDR1 and CDR2 from the germline V gene are SGHAT and FQNNGV. V lost 4 bases and J lost 9; bases outside the gene matches: 9. The CDR3, as DNA: TGTGCCAGCAGCTCCGCTGCGGGAGCCGCTGAGCAGTTCTTC. Translated: CASSSAAGAAEQFF.

The chain links TRBV20-1 to TRBJ2-1; 10 bases map to TRBD2. The length of the CDR3 is 16 residues. Trimming took 5 bases from V and 9 from J; bases not matched to a gene: 16. The germline CDR1 and CDR2 sequences are DFQATT and SNEGSKA (reference sequence). Here the CDR3 DNA reads TGCAGTGCTCTCCGACTAGCTAGCGGGAGTCTTGTTGAGCAGTTCTTC. Translation: CSALRLASGSLVEQFF.

This clonotype was observed many times. The chain links TRBV12-3 or TRBV12-4 to TRBJ2-4; 9 positions agree with TRBD2. The trim removed 2 bases at V and 8 bases at J, leaving 4 bases unmatched. The length of the CDR3 is 14 residues. CDR3 amino acids: CASSLSEREDIQYF. The CDR3 DNA is TGTGCCAGCAGTTTAAGCGAGCGGGAGGACATTCAGTACTTC.

The J gene is TRBJ2-3, the V gene TRBV20-1, with D possibly TRBD2 on 6 matching bases. This CDR3 has 16 amino acids. CDR1 and CDR2 from the germline V gene are DFQATT and SNEGSKA (reference sequence). Trimming removed 6 bases at V and 1 base at J, with 20 bases between. The CDR3 region is CSADGSTRGGTDTQYF. The CDR3 DNA is TGCAGTGCCGACGGGAGTACCCGGGGCGGCACAGATACGCAGTATTTT.

The rearrangement links TRBV3-1 to TRBJ2-7; TRBD2 is a possible D gene (5 bases). Trimming left V 4 bases short and J 0 bases short, with 13 bases between. This CDR3 contains 15 residues. CDR1 and CDR2 (germline): LGHDT, YNNKEL (reference sequence). The CDR3 is CASSRASTSSYEQYF. The CDR3 bases are TGTGCCAGCAGCCGGGCTAGCACAAGCTCCTACGAGCAGTACTTC.

This chain connects TRBV18 to TRBJ2-3; D remains ambiguous. The CDR3 has 18 residues. CDR1 and CDR2 (germline): KGHSH, LQKENI. The germline V and J ends were trimmed by 3 bases and 1 base, with 20 bases remaining between them. In DNA, the CDR3 is TGTGCCAGCTCACCTCCTCGGACCTCTGGGCCGCGCACAGATACGCAGTATTTT. Residues: CASSPPRTSGPRTDTQYF.

This clonotype was detected a few times. J is TRBJ2-7 and V is TRBV6-5; D is uncertain. V was pared by 0 bases and J by 2 bases, with 8 bases between. CDR3 length: 14 residues. Germline CDR1 is MNHEY and CDR2 is SVGAGI. DNA for the CDR3: TGTGCCAGCAGTTACTCGAGGCTAGCCTACGAGCAGTACTTC. Encoded protein: CASSYSRLAYEQYF.

The J gene is TRBJ2-7, the V gene TRBV28; 12 nucleotides match TRBD2. V was clipped by 5 bases and J by 5 bases; unmatched bases: 7. The CDR3 is made up of 15 amino acids. CDR1 is MDHEN, CDR2 SYDVKM, per germline. This CDR3 reads CASSPSGRANDEQYF. The CDR3 coding sequence is TGTGCCAGCAGTCCTAGCGGGAGGGCGAACGACGAGCAGTACTTC.

The gene calls are TRBV21-1 and TRBJ2-3; no DNA check was done on the table's D call, TRBD2. TRBV21-1 has pseudogene status. The CDR3 spans 17 residues. This chain's CDR3 is CASSSLVLAGEGDTQYF. The CDR3 DNA follows: TGTGCCAGCAGCAGCCTGGTGTTAGCGGGAGAAGGAGATACGCAGTATTTT.

The rearrangement links TRBV28 to TRBJ1-4; 8 nucleotides match TRBD1. After removal of 5 bases from V and 4 bases from J, the junction contained 6 bases not matched to a gene. The germline gives CDR1 MDHEN, CDR2 SYDVKM. The CDR3 consists of 15 residues. In DNA, the CDR3 is TGTGCCAGCAGTCCGCAGGGGGCCAATAATGAAAAACTGTTTTTT. It is translated as CASSPQGANNEKLFF.

The chain is built from TRBV5-1 and TRBJ2-5; TRBD2 matches 14 bases. V shed 3 bases, J shed 0 bases, and the junction held 4 bases outside the gene matches. Germline CDR1 SGHRS, CDR2 YFSETQ. The CDR3 runs 17 residues. CDR3 coding DNA: TGCGCCAGCAGCTCGGGACTAGCGGGAGCCCACCAAGAGACCCAGTACTTC. It codes for CASSSGLAGAHQETQYF.

The chain joins TRBV11-2 to TRBJ1-2, with D unresolved. Germline V CDR1 and CDR2: SGHAT, FQNNGV. The CDR3 runs 16 residues. Deletions cut 1 base from V and 5 bases from J, with 17 bases between. The CDR3 protein is CASSLARSVGVYGYTF. The CDR3 nucleotides read TGTGCCAGCAGCTTAGCCCGGTCAGTGGGCGTATATGGCTACACCTTC.

Comments on this clonotype: Being one base from a much bigger clone, this may be a read error. The chain carries TRBV25-1 and TRBJ2-5; possible D gene TRBD2, 5 bases. Germline V gene lookup returns CDR1 MGHDK and CDR2 SYGVNS. This CDR3 has 14 residues. V shed 4 bases and J shed 11 bases, with 20 bases lying between them. CDR3: CASSGRTDDNEQYF. The CDR3 bases are TGTGCCAGCAGTGGAAGGACTGACGACAATGAGCAGTACTTC.

In this sample, this clonotype turned up a few times. This chain joins TRBV27 and TRBJ1-5; no firm D call. CDR1 MNHEY and CDR2 SMNVEV come from the germline V gene (reference sequence). V lost 6 bases and J lost 0, with 12 bases in between. This CDR3 spans 15 amino acids. This CDR3 reads CASSPGPYSNQPQHF. CDR3 DNA: TGTGCCAGCAGCCCCGGCCCCTATAGCAATCAGCCCCAGCATTTT.

This chain uses TRBV7-9 with TRBJ2-5; D perhaps matches TRBD2 (7 bases). The length of the CDR3 is 16 residues. Germline V CDR1 and CDR2: SEHNR, FQNEAQ (reference sequence). V was clipped by 3 bases and J by 1 base, with 15 bases between them. Written as DNA, the CDR3 is TGTGCCAGCAGCTTGTTATCCGCGGGGGCCCAAGAGACCCAGTACTTC. Amino acids: CASSLLSAGAQETQYF.

There are a few counts of this clonotype. The CDR3 sequence: CASSLRSREQFF. The CDR3, as DNA: TGTGCCAGCAGCTTAAGGTCCCGGGAGCAGTTCTTC. The chain links TRBV13 to TRBJ2-1; the D is unclear. This CDR3 spans 12 amino acids. Between the trimmed V and J ends, which lost 2 bases and 10 bases, there was a span of 9 bases. Germline V gene sequence: CDR1 PRHDT, CDR2 FYEKMQ (reference sequence).

V is TRBV29-1 and J is TRBJ2-7; D might be TRBD1 (5 bases). The CDR3 is 13 amino acids. Germline CDR1 is SQVTM and CDR2 is ANQGSEA. The V and J ends lost 4 bases and 2 bases respectively, with 12 bases between them. The CDR3 is CSVGAGHPYEQYF. The CDR3 region has the DNA TGCAGCGTTGGAGCAGGGCATCCCTACGAGCAGTACTTC.

The V call is TRBV11-2, the J call TRBJ1-1, with TRBD1 matching 7 bases. The V gene's germline CDR1 is SGHAT and CDR2 FQNNGV. V dropped 0 bases and J dropped 11; count of bases not matched to a gene: 9. This CDR3 spans 14 amino acids. CDR3 DNA sequence: TGTGCCAGCAGCTTAGATCGAGGGGGCGGAATGGCTTTCTTT. Translating gives CASSLDRGGGMAFF. Supplemented by reference TRBV11-2 and TRBJ1-1, the full variable domain reads EAGVAQSPRYKIIEKRQSVAFWCNPISGHATLYWYQQILGQGPKLLIQFQNNGVVDDSQLPKDRFSAERLKGVDSTLKIQPAKLEDSAVYLCASSLDRGGGMAFFGQGTRLTVV.